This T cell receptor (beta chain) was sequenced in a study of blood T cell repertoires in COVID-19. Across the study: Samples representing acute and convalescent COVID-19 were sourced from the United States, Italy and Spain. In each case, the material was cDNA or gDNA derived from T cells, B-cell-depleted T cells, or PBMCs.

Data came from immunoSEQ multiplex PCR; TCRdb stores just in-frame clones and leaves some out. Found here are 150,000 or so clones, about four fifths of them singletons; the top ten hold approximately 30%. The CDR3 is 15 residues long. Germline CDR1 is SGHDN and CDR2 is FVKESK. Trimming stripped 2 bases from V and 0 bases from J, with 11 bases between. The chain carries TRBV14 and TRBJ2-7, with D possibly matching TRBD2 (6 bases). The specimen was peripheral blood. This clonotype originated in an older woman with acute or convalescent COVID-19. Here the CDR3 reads CASSQPTRGSYEQYF. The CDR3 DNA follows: TGTGCCAGCAGCCAACCTACGCGGGGCTCCTACGAGCAGTACTTC.